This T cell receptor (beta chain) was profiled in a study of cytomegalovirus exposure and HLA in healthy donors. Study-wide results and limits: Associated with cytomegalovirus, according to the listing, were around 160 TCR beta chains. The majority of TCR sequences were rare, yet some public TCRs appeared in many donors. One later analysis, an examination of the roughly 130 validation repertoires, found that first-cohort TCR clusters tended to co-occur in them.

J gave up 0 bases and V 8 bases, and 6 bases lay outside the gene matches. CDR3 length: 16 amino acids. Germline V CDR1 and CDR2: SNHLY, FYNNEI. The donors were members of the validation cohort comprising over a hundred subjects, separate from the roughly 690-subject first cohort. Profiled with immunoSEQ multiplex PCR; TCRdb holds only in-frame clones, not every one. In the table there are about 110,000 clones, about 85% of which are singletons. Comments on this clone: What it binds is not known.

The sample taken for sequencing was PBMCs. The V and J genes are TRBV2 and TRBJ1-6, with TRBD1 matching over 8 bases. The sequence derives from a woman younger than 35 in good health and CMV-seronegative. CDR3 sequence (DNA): TGTGCCAGCCACGCAGGGGGCAGCTCCTATAATTCACCCCTCCACTTT. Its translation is CASHAGGSSYNSPLHF.